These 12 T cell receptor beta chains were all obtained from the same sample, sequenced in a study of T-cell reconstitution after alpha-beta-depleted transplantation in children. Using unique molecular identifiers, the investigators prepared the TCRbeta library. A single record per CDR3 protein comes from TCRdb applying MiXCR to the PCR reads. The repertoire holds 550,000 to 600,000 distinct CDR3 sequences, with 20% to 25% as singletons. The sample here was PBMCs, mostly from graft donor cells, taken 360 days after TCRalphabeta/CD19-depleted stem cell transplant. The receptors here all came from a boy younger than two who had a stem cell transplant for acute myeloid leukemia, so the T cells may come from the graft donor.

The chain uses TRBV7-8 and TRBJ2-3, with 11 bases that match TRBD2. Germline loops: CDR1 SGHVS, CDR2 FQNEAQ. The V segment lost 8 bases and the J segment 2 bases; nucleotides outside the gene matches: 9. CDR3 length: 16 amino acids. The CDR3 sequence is CASATGSGGVTDTQYF. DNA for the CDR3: TGTGCCAGCGCGACAGGTAGCGGGGGGGTCACAGATACGCAGTATTTT.

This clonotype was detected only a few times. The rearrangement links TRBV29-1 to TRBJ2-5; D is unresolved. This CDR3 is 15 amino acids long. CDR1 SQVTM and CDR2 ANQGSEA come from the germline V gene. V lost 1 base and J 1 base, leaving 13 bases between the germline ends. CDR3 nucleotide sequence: TGCAGCGTTGAAGCTTCTTTCCGGGTCCAAGAGACCCAGTACTTC. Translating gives CSVEASFRVQETQYF.

In DNA, the CDR3 is TGTGCTGACCTGGGGGACTTCCCGACCGACCAGGCAGATACGCAGTATTTT. Translated: CADLGDFPTDQADTQYF. This chain joins TRBV9 and TRBJ2-3; D is perhaps TRBD2 (6 bases). Germline V lookup: CDR1 SGDLS, CDR2 YYNGEE. The CDR3 extends over 17 amino acids. The complete variable domain, with remaining parts taken from reference TRBV9 and TRBJ2-3, reads DSGVTQTPKHLITATGQRVTLRCSPRSGDLSVYWYQQSLDQGLQFLIQYYNGEERAKGNILERFSAQQFPDLHSELNLSSLELGDSALYFCADLGDFPTDQADTQYFGPGTRLTVL.

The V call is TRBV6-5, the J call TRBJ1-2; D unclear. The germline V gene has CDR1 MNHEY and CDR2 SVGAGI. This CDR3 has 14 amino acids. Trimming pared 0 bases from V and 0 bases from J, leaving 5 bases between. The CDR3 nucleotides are TGTGCCAGCAGTTACTCGGAAGCTAACTATGGCTACACCTTC. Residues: CASSYSEANYGYTF.

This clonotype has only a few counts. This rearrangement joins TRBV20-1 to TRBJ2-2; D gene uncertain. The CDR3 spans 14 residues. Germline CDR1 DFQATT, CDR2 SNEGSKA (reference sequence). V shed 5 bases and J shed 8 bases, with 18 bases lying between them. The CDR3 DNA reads TGCAGTGCTTCCCAAGCCGGGCTCGCGGGGGAGCTGTTTTTT. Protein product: CSASQAGLAGELFF.

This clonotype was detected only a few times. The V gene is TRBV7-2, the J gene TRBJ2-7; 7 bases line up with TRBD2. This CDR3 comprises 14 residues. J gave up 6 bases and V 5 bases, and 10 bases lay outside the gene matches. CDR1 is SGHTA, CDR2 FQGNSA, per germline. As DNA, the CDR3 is TGTGCCAGCAGCCTCGGGACGGGAGGATCCGAGCAGTACGTC. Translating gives CASSLGTGGSEQYV.

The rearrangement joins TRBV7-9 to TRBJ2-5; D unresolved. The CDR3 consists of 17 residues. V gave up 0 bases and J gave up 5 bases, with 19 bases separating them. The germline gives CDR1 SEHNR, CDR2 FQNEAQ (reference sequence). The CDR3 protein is CASSLADLARYYETQYF. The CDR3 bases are TGTGCCAGCAGCTTAGCGGATTTGGCTAGATATTACGAGACCCAGTACTTC. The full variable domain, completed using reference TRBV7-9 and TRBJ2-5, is DTGVSQNPRHKITKRGQNVTFRCDPISEHNRLYWYRQTLGQGPEFLTYFQNEAQLEKSRLLSDRFSAERPKGSFSTLEIQRTEQGDSAMYLCASSLADLARYYETQYFGPGTRLLVL.

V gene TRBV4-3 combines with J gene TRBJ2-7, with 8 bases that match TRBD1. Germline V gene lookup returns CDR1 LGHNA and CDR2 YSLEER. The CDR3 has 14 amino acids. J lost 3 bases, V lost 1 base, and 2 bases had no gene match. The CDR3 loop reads CASSQGQGNYEQYF. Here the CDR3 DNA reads TGCGCCAGCAGCCAAGGACAGGGGAACTACGAGCAGTACTTC.

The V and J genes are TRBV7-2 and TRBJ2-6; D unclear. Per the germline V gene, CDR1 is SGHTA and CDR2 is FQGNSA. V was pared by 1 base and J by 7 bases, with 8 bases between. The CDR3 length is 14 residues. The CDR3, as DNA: TGTGCCAGCAGCTTAGAGTTGGCAGCCAACGTCCTGACTTTC. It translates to CASSLELAANVLTF. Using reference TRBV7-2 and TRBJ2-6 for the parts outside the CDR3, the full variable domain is GAGVSQSPSNKVTEKGKDVELRCDPISGHTALYWYRQSLGQGLEFLIYFQGNSAPDKSGLPSDRFSAERTGGSVSTLTIQRTQQEDSAVYLCASSLELAANVLTFGAGSRLTVL.

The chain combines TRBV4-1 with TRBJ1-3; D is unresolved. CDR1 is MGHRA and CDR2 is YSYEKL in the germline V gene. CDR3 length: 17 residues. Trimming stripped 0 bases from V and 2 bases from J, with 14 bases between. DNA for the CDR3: TGCGCCAGCAGCCAAGAGGACTGGCGGGCGGCTGGAAACACCATATATTTT. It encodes CASSQEDWRAAGNTIYF.

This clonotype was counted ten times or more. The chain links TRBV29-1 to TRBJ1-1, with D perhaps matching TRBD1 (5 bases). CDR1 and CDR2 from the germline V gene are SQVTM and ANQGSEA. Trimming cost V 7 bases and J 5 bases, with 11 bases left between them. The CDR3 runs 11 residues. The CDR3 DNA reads TGCAGCGCTACCTCAGGGACTGAAGCTTTCTTT. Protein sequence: CSATSGTEAFF.

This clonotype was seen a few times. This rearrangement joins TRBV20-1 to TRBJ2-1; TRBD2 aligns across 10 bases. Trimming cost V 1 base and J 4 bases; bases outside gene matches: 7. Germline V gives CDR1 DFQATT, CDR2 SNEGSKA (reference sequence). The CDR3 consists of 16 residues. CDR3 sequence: CSARAPLAGEYNEQFF. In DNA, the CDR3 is TGCAGTGCTAGAGCCCCCCTAGCGGGGGAGTACAATGAGCAGTTCTTC.